This T cell receptor (beta chain) appears in the sequencing data of a study of blood T cell repertoires in COVID-19. Study-level information: Specimens from acute and convalescent COVID-19 originated in the United States, Italy and Spain.

This clone was found a few times. The germline V and J ends were trimmed by 6 bases and 3 bases, with 11 bases remaining between them. The CDR3 consists of 12 residues. Per the germline V gene, CDR1 is SQVTM and CDR2 is ANQGSEA. In the original workflow: Estimated nucleated cell counts came from reference gene primer amplification. Sequencing was performed with immunoSEQ multiplex PCR; in TCRdb, only in-frame clones are kept and a portion is missing. V and J calls plus clone size are reproduced from that table; the DNA served to infer D and trimming. The sample includes roughly 110,000 clones, roughly 84% of them seen just once.

V gene TRBV29-1 combines with J gene TRBJ1-2; tentative D call: TRBD1 (5 bases). Material for sequencing was peripheral blood. The sequence came from a human donor in a cohort sampled during active COVID-19. The DNA for the CDR3 is TGCAGCGTCGGGGACTTATACTATGGCTACACCTTC. Protein: CSVGDLYYGYTF.